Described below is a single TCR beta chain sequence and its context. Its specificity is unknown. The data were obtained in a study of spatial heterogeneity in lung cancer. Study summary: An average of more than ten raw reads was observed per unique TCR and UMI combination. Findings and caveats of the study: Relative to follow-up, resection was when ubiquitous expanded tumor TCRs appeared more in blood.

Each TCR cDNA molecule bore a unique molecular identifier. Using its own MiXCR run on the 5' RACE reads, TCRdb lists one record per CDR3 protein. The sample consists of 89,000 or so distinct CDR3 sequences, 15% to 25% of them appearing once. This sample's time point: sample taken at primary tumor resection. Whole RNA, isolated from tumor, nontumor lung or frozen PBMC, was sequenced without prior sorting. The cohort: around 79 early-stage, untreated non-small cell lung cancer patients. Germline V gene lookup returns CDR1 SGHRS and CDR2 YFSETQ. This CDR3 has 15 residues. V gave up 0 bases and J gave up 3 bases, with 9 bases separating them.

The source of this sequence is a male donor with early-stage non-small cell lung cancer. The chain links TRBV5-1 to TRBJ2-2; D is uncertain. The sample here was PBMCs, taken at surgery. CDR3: CASSLVPRDTGELFF. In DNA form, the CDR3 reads TGCGCCAGCAGCTTGGTCCCAAGGGACACCGGGGAGCTGTTTTTT.